Each of the 30 T cell receptor beta chains below was sequenced from the same sample in a study of cytomegalovirus exposure and HLA in healthy donors (dated by TCRdb to the late 2010s). Preparation of the library involved the immunoSEQ multiplex PCR assay. The multiplex PCR relied on a mix of 60 forward primers for TCR Vbeta segments and 13 reverse primers for TCR Jbeta segments. TCRdb re-hosts the immuneACCESS table, in-frame sequences only. Its copies lack some clones; in the studies checked, an unresolved V gene accounts for under half of them, and the cause for the rest is not known. Within this sample are about 89,000 clones, with about 80% of them counted one time only. Approximately 1.5% of the sample comes from the top ten. The sample was PBMCs. Receptors originate from a male donor in good health and CMV-seronegative.

The V gene is TRBV6-5, the J gene TRBJ2-5, with 9 bases fitting TRBD2. Germline V gene lookup returns CDR1 MNHEY and CDR2 SVGAGI. Germline trimming cut 8 bases from V and 5 bases from J; bases unmatched to any gene: 12. The CDR3 sequence is 15 residues long. CDR3 sequence: CASALTSGPQETQYF. CDR3 sequence (DNA): TGTGCCAGCGCATTAACTAGCGGGCCTCAGGAGACCCAGTACTTC.

V usage is TRBV10-3 and J usage is TRBJ2-2; D may be TRBD2 (5 bases). Germline CDR1 and CDR2: ENHRY and SYGVKD. Trimming shortened V by 0 bases and J by 5 bases, and 10 bases separated the two germline ends. This CDR3 has 15 residues. CDR3 bases: TGTGCCATCAGTGAGTCCCTAGCTGGTACCGGGGAGCTGTTTTTT. This gives the protein CAISESLAGTGELFF.

The chain couples TRBV10-3 to TRBJ1-2, with 8 bases aligning to TRBD1. This CDR3 comprises 12 residues. Germline CDR1 is ENHRY and CDR2 is SYGVKD. V was clipped by 6 bases and J by 8 bases; unmatched bases: 5. The CDR3 nucleotides read TGTGCCATCAGGGACAGGGTCAGGGGCTACACCTTC. Amino acid sequence: CAIRDRVRGYTF.

The chain employs TRBV5-1 and TRBJ2-2; 9 positions agree with TRBD1. Germline trimming cut 6 bases from V and 8 bases from J; bases unmatched to any gene: 8. Germline CDR1 and CDR2: SGHRS and YFSETQ. This CDR3 comprises 14 residues. The CDR3 region has the DNA TGCGCCAGCAACCTGGGGACAGGGTTTGGGGAGCTGTTTTTT. Protein product: CASNLGTGFGELFF.

V usage is TRBV30 and J usage is TRBJ2-5, with 8 bases lining up with TRBD2. CDR3 length equals 16 residues. CDR1 is GTSNPN and CDR2 is SVGIG in the germline V gene (reference sequence). V shed 1 base, J shed 5 bases, and the junction held 12 bases outside the gene matches. The chain's CDR3 is CAWSAGGALILETQYF. DNA of the CDR3: TGTGCCTGGAGTGCCGGGGGGGCCTTGATTCTGGAGACCCAGTACTTC. The full variable domain, rest sourced from reference TRBV30 and TRBJ2-5, is SQTIHQWPATLVQPVGSPLSLECTVEGTSNPNLYWYRQAAGRGLQLLFYSVGIGQISSEVPQNLSASRPQDRQFILSSKKLLLSDSGFYLCAWSAGGALILETQYFGPGTRLLVL.

This clone has more than one count but fewer than ten. The chain is built from TRBV12-5 and TRBJ2-3; D is perhaps TRBD1 (5 bases). V lost 6 bases, J lost 5 bases, and 9 bases lay in between. Looked up from germline, CDR1 is LGHNT and CDR2 is FRNRAP. The CDR3 runs 12 residues. In DNA, the CDR3 is TGTGCTAGTGGCAGGGATGAAGATACGCAGTATTTT. Encoded protein: CASGRDEDTQYF.

The gene calls are TRBV6-1 and TRBJ1-1; 7 bases map to TRBD1. V lost 5 bases, J lost 6 bases, and 12 bases stayed unmatched. The CDR3 has 15 residues. Germline V lookup: CDR1 MNHNS, CDR2 SASEGT. The CDR3, as DNA: TGTGCCAGCAGTACGGCAGGGGGTGATCTGGCTGAAGCTTTCTTT. This codes for CASSTAGGDLAEAFF.

The gene calls are TRBV19 and TRBJ2-5, with 11 bases that match TRBD1. This CDR3 has 14 amino acids. Germline V lookup: CDR1 LNHDA, CDR2 SQIVND (reference sequence). V lost 6 bases to trimming and J lost 5 bases; unmatched junction nucleotides: 5. As DNA, the CDR3 is TGTGCCAGTAGAGGACAGGGGGCCCTGGAGACCCAGTACTTC. Translation: CASRGQGALETQYF. Using reference TRBV19 and TRBJ2-5 for the parts outside the CDR3, the full variable domain is DGGITQSPKYLFRKEGQNVTLSCEQNLNHDAMYWYRQDPGQGLRLIYYSQIVNDFQKGDIAEGYSVSREKKESFPLTVTSAQKNPTAFYLCASRGQGALETQYFGPGTRLLVL.

The V and J genes are TRBV4-3 and TRBJ2-5; the D gene is possibly TRBD2 (5 bases). V was pared by 0 bases and J by 11 bases, with 10 bases between. The CDR3 covers 12 residues. CDR1 is LGHNA and CDR2 is YSLEER in the germline V gene. CDR3 sequence (DNA): TGCGCCAGCAGCCAAGATCGTAGGGAGCAGTACTTC. Amino acid sequence: CASSQDRREQYF.

The V and J genes are TRBV2 and TRBJ2-1; 7 bases map to TRBD1. The germline CDR1 and CDR2 sequences are SNHLY and FYNNEI. This CDR3 contains 16 residues. The V and J ends lost 3 bases and 2 bases, in that order; junction bases with no gene match: 7. The CDR3 here is CASSDPYRGAYNEQFF. The CDR3 region has the DNA TGTGCCAGCAGTGATCCTTACAGGGGCGCCTACAATGAGCAGTTCTTC.

This chain connects TRBV20-1 to TRBJ2-3; D not certain. The CDR3 is 10 residues long. Germline V gene lookup returns CDR1 DFQATT and CDR2 SNEGSKA (reference sequence). V was pared by 3 bases and J by 6 bases, with 4 bases between. Here the CDR3 reads CSASQDTQYF. CDR3 coding DNA: TGCAGTGCTAGCCAGGATACGCAGTATTTT.

The J gene is TRBJ1-3, the V gene TRBV19, with a weak D call TRBD1 (6 bases). CDR1 is LNHDA and CDR2 is SQIVND in the germline V gene (reference sequence). V gave up 5 bases and J gave up 4 bases, with 15 bases separating them. This CDR3 region has 15 residues. The CDR3 sequence: CASSPTGSDGNTIYF. The DNA of the CDR3 is TGTGCCAGTAGTCCAACAGGGAGTGACGGAAACACCATATATTTT.

This sequence joins TRBV6-1 and TRBJ2-7; the D gene is possibly TRBD1 (6 bases). Trimming removed 2 bases from V and 5 bases from J, with 10 bases in between. CDR1 is MNHNS and CDR2 is SASEGT in the germline V gene. The CDR3 covers 13 residues. The CDR3 DNA follows: TGTGCCAGCAGTGAACAGGGGTACGACGAGCAGTACTTC. It encodes CASSEQGYDEQYF.

This clone came up a few times. The V gene is TRBV28, the J gene TRBJ1-1; 7 bases line up with TRBD1. V shed 5 bases and J 9 bases; nucleotides not matched to a gene: 6. The CDR3 is made up of 12 amino acids. The germline V gene encodes CDR1 MDHEN and CDR2 SYDVKM. The CDR3 DNA follows: TGTGCCAGCAGTGCACAGGGGCGACAAGCTTTCTTT. Translated, it gives CASSAQGRQAFF.

The chain has TRBV10-1 and TRBJ1-1, with D perhaps TRBD1 (6 bases). Germline CDR1 and CDR2: WNHNN and SYGVQD (reference sequence). The CDR3 sequence is 14 residues long. V dropped 2 bases and J dropped 2 bases, with 9 bases sitting between them. The CDR3 bases are TGCGCCAGCAGTGAGGGACAGAGCAACACTGAAGCTTTCTTT. Translation: CASSEGQSNTEAFF.

The chain is built from TRBV28 and TRBJ1-6; TRBD1 agrees at 9 bases. Unmatched junction bases numbered 11, after V lost 8 bases and J lost 9 bases. CDR1 is MDHEN, CDR2 SYDVKM, per germline. The CDR3 loop spans 15 amino acids. CDR3 amino acids: CASLSSGQGSSPLHF. The DNA of the CDR3 is TGTGCCAGCCTCTCTTCGGGACAGGGTAGTTCACCCCTCCACTTT.

This clone was seen more than once but under ten times. The chain recombines TRBV6-6 with TRBJ1-2; D unresolved. Germline CDR1 is MNHNY and CDR2 is SVGAGI (reference sequence). This CDR3 has 12 amino acids. Trimming took off 2 bases at V and 7 bases at J, with 8 bases between the two ends. The CDR3 region has the DNA TGTGCCAGCAGTTACACGGGGATTGGCTACACCTTC. Its protein is CASSYTGIGYTF.

The chain employs TRBV2 and TRBJ1-5, with no clear D. V lost 2 bases and J 0 bases, leaving 8 bases between the germline ends. Germline CDR1 is SNHLY and CDR2 is FYNNEI. The CDR3 is made up of 15 amino acids. The CDR3 coding sequence is TGTGCCAGCAGTGAACACCGACATAGCAATCAGCCCCAGCATTTT. This codes for CASSEHRHSNQPQHF.

The V and J genes are TRBV27 and TRBJ2-2; the D gene is possibly TRBD1 (6 bases). V gave up 5 bases and J gave up 5 bases, with 24 bases separating them. The CDR3 length is 18 residues. Germline V lookup: CDR1 MNHEY, CDR2 SMNVEV (reference sequence). In DNA, the CDR3 is TGTGCCAGCAGTCACCTACGACAGGTTTCCTCCGGGACCGGGGAGCTGTTTTTT. As protein: CASSHLRQVSSGTGELFF.

The rearrangement joins TRBV10-3 to TRBJ2-7, with 7 bases fitting TRBD1. Germline CDR1 ENHRY, CDR2 SYGVKD. V shed 4 bases, J shed 4 bases, and the junction held 7 bases outside the gene matches. This CDR3 is built from 14 residues. The CDR3 sequence is CAISGLEGAYEQYF. CDR3 nucleotide sequence: TGTGCCATCAGTGGGCTAGAGGGGGCATACGAGCAGTACTTC.

This chain joins TRBV19 and TRBJ2-2, with D tentatively TRBD2 (5 bases). Germline V CDR1 and CDR2: LNHDA, SQIVND (reference sequence). This CDR3 has 15 residues. The ends were cut back, 4 bases at V and 1 base at J, with 10 bases in the middle. The CDR3, as DNA: TGTGCCAGTAGTACTTACGGGAAGAACACCGGGGAGCTGTTTTTT. Its translation: CASSTYGKNTGELFF. Complete variable domain (other parts from reference TRBV19 and TRBJ2-2): DGGITQSPKYLFRKEGQNVTLSCEQNLNHDAMYWYRQDPGQGLRLIYYSQIVNDFQKGDIAEGYSVSREKKESFPLTVTSAQKNPTAFYLCASSTYGKNTGELFFGEGSRLTVL.

The chain carries TRBV7-9 and TRBJ1-1, with D uncertain. Per germline, CDR1 SEHNR and CDR2 FQNEAQ (reference sequence). The CDR3 contains 13 residues. The V end lost 5 bases, the J end lost 1 base, and 8 bases lay between the germline ends. In DNA form, the CDR3 reads TGTGCCAGCAGCATGTCAGGGAACACTGAAGCTTTCTTT. Protein sequence: CASSMSGNTEAFF. Combining the CDR3 with reference TRBV7-9 and TRBJ1-1 gives the whole variable domain DTGVSQNPRHKITKRGQNVTFRCDPISEHNRLYWYRQTLGQGPEFLTYFQNEAQLEKSRLLSDRFSAERPKGSFSTLEIQRTEQGDSAMYLCASSMSGNTEAFFGQGTRLTVV.

With respect to this clone: The identical CDR3 is also encoded by other nucleotide sequences in the sample. J is TRBJ2-1 and V is TRBV6-5; TRBD2 aligns across 7 bases. This CDR3 is built from 16 residues. Germline lookup yields CDR1 MNHEY and CDR2 SVGAGI. The trim removed 0 bases at V and 2 bases at J, leaving 4 bases unmatched. The CDR3 here is CASSYSWGGPYNEQFF. In DNA form, the CDR3 reads TGTGCCAGCAGTTACTCTTGGGGGGGTCCCTACAATGAGCAGTTCTTC.

This clone appeared a few times. This sequence joins TRBV6-5 and TRBJ1-2, with 7 bases identical to TRBD1. Germline CDR1 MNHEY, CDR2 SVGAGI. The CDR3 totals 15 residues. Unmatched junction bases numbered 7, after V lost 2 bases and J lost 4 bases. CDR3 coding DNA: TGTGCCAGCAGTTACCGGACCCAGGGGGTCTATGGCTACACCTTC. Translating gives CASSYRTQGVYGYTF.

This chain links TRBV10-3 with TRBJ2-3, with TRBD1 matching 7 bases. Trimming removed 0 bases from V and 3 bases from J; junction bases left unmatched: 9. The germline gives CDR1 ENHRY, CDR2 SYGVKD. The CDR3 covers 17 residues. CDR3 DNA sequence: TGTGCCATCAGTGAGTCAACAGGGACAGATGAAACAGATACGCAGTATTTT. This codes for CAISESTGTDETDTQYF.

This clone was recorded once. This sequence joins TRBV2 and TRBJ1-5; the D gene is possibly TRBD1 (5 bases). CDR1 and CDR2 (germline): SNHLY, FYNNEI. The CDR3 totals 15 residues. With 2 bases removed from V and 2 bases from J, the gap between germline ends came to 10 bases. As DNA, the CDR3 is TGTGCCAGCAGTGAAATGGGGGGACGCAATCAGCCCCAGCATTTT. This gives the protein CASSEMGGRNQPQHF.

This clone was observed a handful of times. CDR3 protein: CASSVGSGNFSTGELFF. The CDR3 coding sequence is TGCGCCAGCAGTGTGGGTAGCGGGAATTTTAGCACCGGGGAGCTGTTTTTT. This rearrangement joins TRBV10-2 to TRBJ2-2, with 8 bases matching TRBD2. Losses at the gene ends were 4 bases for V and 4 bases for J; bases not matched to a gene: 11. Germline CDR1 is WSHSY and CDR2 is SAAADI. The CDR3 runs 17 residues.

This sequence joins TRBV5-1 and TRBJ1-1; TRBD1 matches at 7 bases. This CDR3 is built from 14 residues. The V and J ends lost 0 bases and 4 bases, in that order; junction bases with no gene match: 3. The germline V gene encodes CDR1 SGHRS and CDR2 YFSETQ. CDR3 residues: CASSLGDSGTEAFF. The CDR3, as DNA: TGCGCCAGCAGCTTGGGGGACAGCGGCACTGAAGCTTTCTTT. The full variable domain, with the rest looked up from reference TRBV5-1 and TRBJ1-1, is KAGVTQTPRYLIKTRGQQVTLSCSPISGHRSVSWYQQTPGQGLQFLFEYFSETQRNKGNFPGRFSGRQFSNSRSEMNVSTLELGDSALYLCASSLGDSGTEAFFGQGTRLTVV.

This clone appeared a few times. The chain has TRBV10-3 and TRBJ2-7; D remains ambiguous. CDR3 length: 11 residues. The germline gives CDR1 ENHRY, CDR2 SYGVKD. V dropped 3 bases and J dropped 5 bases, with 5 bases sitting between them. The CDR3 sequence: CAISERDEQYF. The CDR3 DNA follows: TGTGCCATCAGTGAACGGGACGAGCAGTACTTC.

The V and J genes are TRBV29-1 and TRBJ2-1, with 8 bases matching TRBD2. Germline-derived CDR1 and CDR2 are SQVTM and ANQGSEA. Trimming took 4 bases from V and 8 from J; bases not matched to a gene: 7. The CDR3 has 13 amino acids. The CDR3, as DNA: TGCAGCGTTGTGAGAGCGGGAGAATATGAGCAGTTCTTC. Translation: CSVVRAGEYEQFF.